The rows below give T cell receptor beta chains drawn from one sample of a study of blood T cell repertoires in COVID-19. TCRdb's table, derived via immunoSEQ multiplex PCR, lists solely in-frame clones and lacks some. There are 330,000 or so clones in the sample; approximately 90% occur only once, and roughly 4% lies in the top ten. Sample: peripheral blood. These receptors were collected from a woman in her fifties or sixties with COVID-19, enrolled during active disease. The CDR3 runs from the conserved cysteine through the conserved F or W. Fields, in order: V gene, J gene, CDR3 protein.

V gene: TRBV6-2/TRBV6-3
J gene: TRBJ2-7
CDR3 protein: CASSAHRTDEQYF

V gene: TRBV18
J gene: TRBJ2-1
CDR3 protein: CASSPSNEQFF

V gene: TRBV9
J gene: TRBJ2-2
CDR3 protein: CASGPSGGLTGELFF

V gene: TRBV19
J gene: TRBJ1-2
CDR3 protein: CASSIKQGNNPNYGYTF

V gene: TRBV7-3
J gene: TRBJ1-2
CDR3 protein: CASSSMAHAGYTF

V gene: TRBV19
J gene: TRBJ1-3
CDR3 protein: CASSQGRGNTIYF

V gene: TRBV9
J gene: TRBJ1-2
CDR3 protein: CASSVGTDYGYTF

V gene: TRBV3-1/TRBV3-2
J gene: TRBJ1-3
CDR3 protein: CASSHDLSSGNTIYF

V gene: TRBV5-1
J gene: TRBJ1-1
CDR3 protein: CASRKGQGAETEAFF

V gene: TRBV6-5
J gene: TRBJ1-3
CDR3 protein: CASSKTGERGNTIYF

V gene: TRBV2
J gene: TRBJ1-2
CDR3 protein: CASSGPIRDRGSYGYTF

V gene: TRBV5-4
J gene: TRBJ2-7
CDR3 protein: CASSLGGGNEQYF

V gene: TRBV6-5
J gene: TRBJ1-2
CDR3 protein: CASSYSWQNLYGYTF

V gene: TRBV7-2
J gene: TRBJ2-7
CDR3 protein: CASSPRQGTSPEQYF

V gene: TRBV2
J gene: TRBJ2-2
CDR3 protein: CASRSRDRLNSGELFF

V gene: TRBV4-2
J gene: TRBJ1-2
CDR3 protein: CASSGQGPKLNYGYTF

V gene: TRBV5-1
J gene: TRBJ2-2
CDR3 protein: CASSPFNTGELFF

V gene: TRBV28
J gene: TRBJ2-3
CDR3 protein: CASCHGTPTDTQYF

V gene: TRBV24-1
J gene: TRBJ1-5
CDR3 protein: CATSGLQGSAQHF

V gene: TRBV5-6
J gene: TRBJ1-1
CDR3 protein: CASSLGVTSGTEAFF

V gene: TRBV7-3
J gene: TRBJ1-2
CDR3 protein: CASSLNRQGVYGYTF

V gene: TRBV7-3
J gene: TRBJ1-4
CDR3 protein: CASSAYRGPDEKLFF

V gene: TRBV11-2
J gene: TRBJ1-4
CDR3 protein: CASSLSRVNEKLFF

V gene: TRBV5-1
J gene: TRBJ1-6
CDR3 protein: CASSLGQNSPLHF

V gene: TRBV7-9
J gene: TRBJ2-1
CDR3 protein: CASSSGSGITYNEQFF

V gene: TRBV3-1/TRBV3-2
J gene: TRBJ1-2
CDR3 protein: CASSQGQGYYGYTF

V gene: TRBV28
J gene: TRBJ1-1
CDR3 protein: CASSVGGNMNTEAFF

V gene: TRBV6-6
J gene: TRBJ2-7
CDR3 protein: CASSHRERWYEQYF

V gene: TRBV18
J gene: TRBJ2-7
CDR3 protein: CASAGQGGPYEQYF

V gene: TRBV27
J gene: TRBJ1-3
CDR3 protein: CASSARPRDSSGNTIYF

V gene: TRBV19
J gene: TRBJ1-4
CDR3 protein: CASSIAELREKLFF

V gene: TRBV25-1
J gene: TRBJ2-7
CDR3 protein: CASRGARFGEQYF

V gene: TRBV3-1/TRBV3-2
J gene: TRBJ2-4
CDR3 protein: CASSQDVAGGVQYF